The next 25 T cell receptor beta chains were all read from a single sample in a study of cytomegalovirus exposure and HLA in healthy donors (dated by TCRdb to about 2017). Libraries came from the immunoSEQ multiplex PCR assay. The multiplex PCR relied on a mix of 60 forward primers for TCR Vbeta segments and 13 reverse primers for TCR Jbeta segments. TCRdb stores this immuneACCESS table with in-frame sequences only. Part of the clones is absent; in the studies checked, under half of the shortfall reflects unresolved V genes, and no reason is known for the rest. The sample contains around 120,000 clones, 60% to 85% of them found a single time. Around 1.8% of the sample is taken by the ten largest. The sequenced sample consisted of PBMCs. The receptors stem from a woman in her thirties or forties in good health and CMV-seronegative.

The chain couples TRBV18 to TRBJ2-3, with D possibly being TRBD1 (6 bases). Trimming pared 0 bases from V and 1 base from J, leaving 14 bases between. The CDR3 length is 17 residues. Looked up from germline, CDR1 is KGHSH and CDR2 is LQKENI. The CDR3 region has the DNA TGTGCCAGCTCACCACCGCCCAGGGGTGATGGCACAGATACGCAGTATTTT. As protein: CASSPPPRGDGTDTQYF. The full variable domain, with the rest looked up from reference TRBV18 and TRBJ2-3, is NAGVMQNPRHLVRRRGQEARLRCSPMKGHSHVYWYRQLPEEGLKFMVYLQKENIIDESGMPKERFSAEFPKEGPSILRIQQVVRGDSAAYFCASSPPPRGDGTDTQYFGPGTRLTVL.

V and J are TRBV30 and TRBJ1-4; D call uncertain. CDR1 is GTSNPN and CDR2 is SVGIG in the germline V gene (reference sequence). The ends were cut back, 5 bases at V and 3 bases at J, with 13 bases in the middle. CDR3 length equals 14 residues. CDR3: CAWGGGLSNEKLFF. Written as DNA, the CDR3 is TGTGCCTGGGGTGGAGGGCTGTCTAATGAAAAACTGTTTTTT.

This clone came up a few times. The chain joins TRBV9 to TRBJ2-1; D might be TRBD2 (5 bases). Trimming shortened V by 0 bases and J by 6 bases, and 13 bases separated the two germline ends. Germline V CDR1 and CDR2: SGDLS, YYNGEE. The CDR3 consists of 15 residues. CDR3 nucleotides: TGTGCCAGCAGCGTAGATGCGGGCCTACTCAATGAGCAGTTCTTC. Its protein is CASSVDAGLLNEQFF.

J is TRBJ2-5 and V is TRBV5-1; D is uncertain. Per the germline V gene, CDR1 is SGHRS and CDR2 is YFSETQ. CDR3 length equals 14 residues. V lost 2 bases and J lost 5, with 13 bases in between. DNA for the CDR3: TGCGCCAGCAGCTTCGGCGGAGTTGGGGAGACCCAGTACTTC. This sequence encodes CASSFGGVGETQYF.

The chain joins TRBV7-8 to TRBJ2-7; 7 bases are a match to TRBD1. V dropped 0 bases and J dropped 3; count of bases not matched to a gene: 11. The CDR3 is 17 residues long. CDR1 and CDR2 (germline): SGHVS, FQNEAQ. The CDR3 here is CASSLAAWLGTDYEQYF. DNA of the CDR3: TGTGCCAGCAGCTTAGCGGCTTGGCTAGGGACAGACTACGAGCAGTACTTC.

The chain carries TRBV10-3 and TRBJ2-5; a weak D match, TRBD2 (6 bases). The CDR3 is made up of 15 amino acids. The V end was cut by 4 bases, the J end by 2 bases, with 14 bases between. The germline V gene encodes CDR1 ENHRY and CDR2 SYGVKD. CDR3 in DNA: TGTGCCATCAGTGGGGGTACTAGCATTCAAGAGACCCAGTACTTC. Its translation is CAISGGTSIQETQYF.

This chain connects TRBV5-1 to TRBJ2-1; tentatively, D is TRBD2 (6 bases). The CDR3 contains 16 residues. Germline lookup yields CDR1 SGHRS and CDR2 YFSETQ. V was shortened by 0 bases and J by 6 bases, with 16 bases between the two germline ends. Written as DNA, the CDR3 is TGCGCCAGCAGCTTGGCCCGGCGGGATCTTCGCAATGAGCAGTTCTTC. This codes for CASSLARRDLRNEQFF.

The gene calls are TRBV7-8 and TRBJ2-1; a weak D match, TRBD2 (5 bases). Germline lookup yields CDR1 SGHVS and CDR2 FQNEAQ. V lost 3 bases, J lost 6 bases, and 18 bases lay in between. The CDR3 sequence is 16 residues long. DNA for the CDR3: TGTGCCAGCAGCTTCAGTGCAACTAGGGAAGTCAATGAGCAGTTCTTC. This sequence encodes CASSFSATREVNEQFF.

The V and J genes are TRBV27 and TRBJ2-7; 12 bases fit TRBD2. V was pared by 2 bases and J by 5 bases, with 7 bases of the junction left unmatched. This CDR3 region has 16 residues. Per the germline V gene, CDR1 is MNHEY and CDR2 is SMNVEV (reference sequence). The CDR3 DNA reads as TGTGCCAGCAGTTTAGGATCTGGACTAGCGGGAAACGAGCAGTACTTC. Its translation is CASSLGSGLAGNEQYF.

This chain joins TRBV10-3 and TRBJ2-7, with TRBD1 identical over 7 bases. This CDR3 has 16 amino acids. Trimming at V came to 2 bases and at J to 3 bases, leaving 10 bases not matched to a gene. Looked up from germline, CDR1 is ENHRY and CDR2 is SYGVKD. The CDR3: CAISETPGQFDYEQYF. As DNA, the CDR3 is TGTGCCATCAGTGAGACTCCGGGACAGTTTGACTACGAGCAGTACTTC.

V usage is TRBV6-6 and J usage is TRBJ1-2; maybe TRBD1 (5 bases). The CDR3 consists of 15 residues. Looked up from germline, CDR1 is MNHNY and CDR2 is SVGAGI (reference sequence). V was clipped by 2 bases and J by 4 bases, with 14 bases between them. The CDR3 DNA reads TGTGCCAGCAGTTACGGGGCAGACCGAGCCTATGGCTACACCTTC. This encodes CASSYGADRAYGYTF.

CDR3 sequence: CASNNPRQNTEAFF. CDR3 DNA: TGTGCCAGCAACAACCCCCGACAGAACACTGAAGCTTTCTTT. This rearrangement joins TRBV13 to TRBJ1-1, with D hard to call. Germline V lookup: CDR1 PRHDT, CDR2 FYEKMQ (reference sequence). CDR3 length equals 14 residues. The V gene lost 7 bases and the J gene lost 1 base, with 13 bases spanning the gap. Variable domain in full (rest from reference TRBV13 and TRBJ1-1): AAGVIQSPRHLIKEKRETATLKCYPIPRHDTVYWYQQGPGQDPQFLISFYEKMQSDKGSIPDRFSAQQFSDYHSELNMSSLELGDSALYFCASNNPRQNTEAFFGQGTRLTVV.

The sample holds a few counts of this clone. Other nucleotide sequences in the sample specify the same CDR3. The chain couples TRBV30 to TRBJ2-3; 13 bases map to TRBD2. V shed 5 bases and J 7 bases; nucleotides not matched to a gene: 6. CDR3 length equals 14 residues. From germline, CDR1 is GTSNPN and CDR2 SVGIG (reference sequence). CDR3 sequence: CAWGTSGAQNTQYF. The DNA of the CDR3 is TGTGCCTGGGGGACTAGCGGGGCGCAAAATACGCAGTATTTT.

Points on this clone: Other DNA variants within this sample encode the same CDR3. The rearrangement uses TRBV10-1 and TRBJ2-3; the D gene is possibly TRBD1 (6 bases). The CDR3 spans 16 residues. The germline CDR1 and CDR2 sequences are WNHNN and SYGVQD (reference sequence). The V end was cut by 0 bases, the J end by 3 bases, with 13 bases between. The chain's CDR3 is CASSESPRGLTDTQYF. In DNA, the CDR3 is TGCGCCAGCAGTGAGTCCCCCAGGGGCCTAACAGATACGCAGTATTTT.

On this clone itself: The sample contains more than one DNA sequence encoding this CDR3. The rearrangement joins TRBV11-2 to TRBJ1-1, with D tentatively TRBD1 (5 bases). Trimming took off 2 bases at V and 2 bases at J, with 6 bases between the two ends. Germline CDR1 is SGHAT and CDR2 is FQNNGV. The length of the CDR3 is 13 residues. This CDR3 reads CASSLQGNTEAFF. The CDR3 DNA reads TGTGCCAGCAGCTTACAGGGAAACACTGAAGCTTTCTTT.

The rearrangement joins TRBV6-5 to TRBJ1-1; D unresolved. The germline V gene encodes CDR1 MNHEY and CDR2 SVGAGI. CDR3 length: 13 residues. V lost 7 bases and J 5 bases, leaving 14 bases between the germline ends. CDR3 amino acids: CASKITTGTEAFF. The CDR3, as DNA: TGTGCCAGCAAAATTACGACCGGGACTGAAGCTTTCTTT.

This chain links TRBV6-1 with TRBJ1-1; D call uncertain. The ends were cut back, 7 bases at V and 7 bases at J, with 10 bases in the middle. Germline CDR1 MNHNS, CDR2 SASEGT. The CDR3 runs 11 residues. The CDR3 region has the DNA TGTGCCAGCATTCAACTGATTGAAGCTTTCTTT. It is translated as CASIQLIEAFF.

The rearrangement uses TRBV27 and TRBJ2-2; TRBD2 aligns across 9 bases. V trimming: 0 bases; J trimming: 0 bases; junction bases outside the gene matches: 2. Germline V gene data show CDR1 as MNHEY and CDR2 as SMNVEV (reference sequence). This CDR3 is 17 amino acids long. CDR3 region: CASSLSASGTNTGELFF. In nucleotides, the CDR3 is TGTGCCAGCAGTTTATCGGCTAGCGGGACGAACACCGGGGAGCTGTTTTTT.

CDR3 residues: CASSLGGQSSYEQYF. CDR3 DNA sequence: TGTGCCAGCAGCTTAGGGGGACAGAGCTCCTACGAGCAGTACTTC. This rearrangement joins TRBV11-2 to TRBJ2-7; 7 bases line up with TRBD1. With 1 base clipped from V and 0 bases from J, the junction kept 3 bases outside the gene matches. Germline-derived CDR1 and CDR2 are SGHAT and FQNNGV. The CDR3 totals 15 residues.

V is TRBV30 and J is TRBJ2-7; D possibly corresponds to TRBD2 (6 bases). This CDR3 has 13 residues. CDR1 and CDR2 from the germline V gene are GTSNPN and SVGIG (reference sequence). Trimming pared 5 bases from V and 2 bases from J, leaving 13 bases between. As DNA, the CDR3 is TGTGCCTGGGGGGGGTGGCAGGCCTACGAGCAGTACTTC. Its translation: CAWGGWQAYEQYF.

The chain carries TRBV5-6 and TRBJ1-2; 10 bases match TRBD1. This CDR3 comprises 18 residues. Germline-derived CDR1 and CDR2 are SGHDT and YYEEEE. V gave up 4 bases and J gave up 0 bases; unmatched junction bases: 12. The CDR3: CASSEERDRGPANYGYTF. As DNA, the CDR3 is TGTGCCAGCAGCGAGGAACGGGACAGGGGACCGGCTAACTATGGCTACACCTTC.

In this sample, this clone turned up once. V and J are TRBV28 and TRBJ2-3; 9 nucleotides align to TRBD2. CDR3 size: 16 residues. In germline, CDR1 is MDHEN, CDR2 SYDVKM. V lost 8 bases to trimming and J lost 5 bases; unmatched junction nucleotides: 14. The CDR3 here is CASLRAGGPSGDTQYF. CDR3 in DNA: TGTGCCAGCCTAAGAGCGGGAGGTCCTTCCGGAGATACGCAGTATTTT.

The chain has TRBV18 and TRBJ2-1; 9 bases agree with TRBD2. CDR1 is KGHSH, CDR2 LQKENI, per germline. The CDR3 length is 15 residues. Trimming removed 11 bases from V and 6 bases from J; junction bases left unmatched: 14. The CDR3 reads CAGGGGTSLFNEQFF. The CDR3 coding sequence is TGTGCCGGGGGAGGGGGGACTAGCCTTTTCAATGAGCAGTTCTTC.

This clone has a handful of counts. The chain recombines TRBV18 with TRBJ2-1; D perhaps matches TRBD1 (5 bases). V was shortened by 3 bases and J by 9 bases, with 18 bases between the two germline ends. The germline CDR1 and CDR2 sequences are KGHSH and LQKENI. This CDR3 spans 15 amino acids. The CDR3 DNA sequence: TGTGCCAGCTCACCCGACAGCTCCCAAATCAGTGAGCAGTTCTTC. Protein product: CASSPDSSQISEQFF.

This clone was observed a handful of times. The V and J genes are TRBV19 and TRBJ2-1, with D unresolved. The CDR3 is 13 residues long. CDR1 and CDR2 (germline): LNHDA, SQIVND (reference sequence). Trimming pared 1 base from V and 4 bases from J, leaving 5 bases between. The CDR3 nucleotides are TGTGCCAGTAGTATAGGCGTTTACAATGAGCAGTTCTTC. This translates into CASSIGVYNEQFF.